This TCR beta chain is drawn from a study of cytomegalovirus exposure and HLA in healthy donors. Study-wide context: Earlier sequencing of some 190 million T cells yielded 95 million to 120 million unique TCR beta sequences.

V shed 2 bases and J 4 bases; nucleotides not matched to a gene: 1. The CDR3 has 14 residues. The germline V gene encodes CDR1 SNHLY and CDR2 FYNNEI. Concerning this clone itself: Its antigen is unidentified. Other DNA sequences within the sample encode an identical CDR3.

60 Vbeta and 13 Jbeta primers were used in PCR. Method: immunoSEQ multiplex PCR; TCRdb's copy keeps in-frame clones and lacks some. The repertoire has roughly 190,000 clones, around four fifths of them found once; the top ten carry roughly 0.8%. General study findings and limits: The study reported that TCR beta sequences accurately predicted HLA-A and HLA-B alleles in most subjects. The likely explanation for a cluster of highly shared sequence variants was sequencing artifact. The study designated over 150 TCR beta chains cytomegalovirus-associated.

The sample consisted of PBMCs. V usage is TRBV2 and J usage is TRBJ2-2; 7 bases align to TRBD2. The receptor was derived from a woman aged 18-29 years in good health and CMV-seronegative. The CDR3 coding sequence is TGTGCCAGCAGTGAACTAGCGGTCACCGGGGAGCTGTTTTTT. This sequence encodes CASSELAVTGELFF.